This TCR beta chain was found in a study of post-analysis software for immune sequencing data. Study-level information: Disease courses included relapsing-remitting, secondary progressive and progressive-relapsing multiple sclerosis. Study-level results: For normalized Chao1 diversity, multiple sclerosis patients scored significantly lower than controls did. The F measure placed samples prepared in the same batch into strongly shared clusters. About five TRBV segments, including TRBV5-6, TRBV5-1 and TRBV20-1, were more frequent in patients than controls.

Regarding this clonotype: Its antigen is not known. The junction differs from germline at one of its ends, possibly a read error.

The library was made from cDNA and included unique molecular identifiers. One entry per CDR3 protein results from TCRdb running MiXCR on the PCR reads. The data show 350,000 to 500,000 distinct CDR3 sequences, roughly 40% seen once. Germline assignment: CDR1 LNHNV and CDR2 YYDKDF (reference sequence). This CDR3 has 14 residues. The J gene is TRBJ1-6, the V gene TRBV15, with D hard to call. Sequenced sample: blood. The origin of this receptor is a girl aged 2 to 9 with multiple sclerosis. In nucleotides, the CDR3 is TGTGCCACCAGCAGAGATATCGGTTATTCACCCCCCCACTTT. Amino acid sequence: CATSRDIGYSPPHF.